The 8 T cell receptor beta chains below come from one sample, sequenced in a study of long-term antiretroviral therapy in people with HIV (dated by TCRdb to the early 2020s). The immunoSEQ hsTCRB v3.0 assay was used at survey level resolution for TRB variable region sequencing. TCRdb carries this immuneACCESS record with in-frame sequences only. Its versions omit some clonotypes, under half of them owing to an unresolved V gene in the studies checked, with the rest unexplained. Recorded for this sample are nearly 30,000 clones; approximately 90% of them occurred a single time. Roughly 8.6% of the sample is taken by the ten largest. Sequenced here: unsorted PBMCs, sampled 3.2 years before starting antiretroviral therapy. The receptors derive from a man in his fifties or sixties with HIV.

V usage is TRBV7-2 and J usage is TRBJ1-1; TRBD1 is a possible D gene (5 bases). The V and J ends lost 2 bases and 5 bases respectively, with 12 bases between them. CDR1 and CDR2 (germline): SGHTA, FQGNSA. The CDR3 is 14 residues long. CDR3 in DNA: TGTGCCAGCAGCTTATTGAGCAGGGAAACTGAAGCTTTCTTT. Its translation: CASSLLSRETEAFF.

This clone is categorized as medium-sized. V and J are TRBV18 and TRBJ2-3; D unresolved. CDR1 and CDR2 (germline): KGHSH, LQKENI. V dropped 1 base and J dropped 6 bases, with 20 bases sitting between them. The CDR3 extends over 17 amino acids. The CDR3: CASSPLTGRETVDTQYF. Written as DNA, the CDR3 is TGTGCCAGCTCACCACTCACGGGTAGGGAAACGGTGGATACGCAGTATTTT.

The sample holds a few counts of this clone. This sequence joins TRBV7-2 and TRBJ2-6; D is undetermined. V dropped 3 bases and J dropped 0 bases, with 9 bases sitting between them. The CDR3 is made up of 16 amino acids. Germline V gene lookup returns CDR1 SGHTA and CDR2 FQGNSA. In DNA, the CDR3 is TGTGCCAGCAGCTTGCATACGGTCTCTGGGGCCAACGTCCTGACTTTC. Its translation is CASSLHTVSGANVLTF.

The chain uses TRBV30 and TRBJ2-3; D not certain. In germline, CDR1 is GTSNPN, CDR2 SVGIG (reference sequence). V lost 0 bases and J 4 bases, leaving 14 bases between the germline ends. CDR3 size: 15 residues. As DNA, the CDR3 is TGTGCCTGGAGTGTATCCTCATCGCCGGCAGATACGCAGTATTTT. Translated: CAWSVSSSPADTQYF. Supplemented by reference TRBV30 and TRBJ2-3, the full variable domain reads SQTIHQWPATLVQPVGSPLSLECTVEGTSNPNLYWYRQAAGRGLQLLFYSVGIGQISSEVPQNLSASRPQDRQFILSSKKLLLSDSGFYLCAWSVSSSPADTQYFGPGTRLTVL.

This sequence joins TRBV19 and TRBJ2-7; unclear D gene. V lost 8 bases, J lost 2 bases, and 13 bases lay in between. The CDR3 length is 13 residues. The germline gives CDR1 LNHDA, CDR2 SQIVND (reference sequence). CDR3 amino acids: CASGPTQPYEQYF. Here the CDR3 DNA reads TGTGCCAGTGGACCGACGCAGCCCTACGAGCAGTACTTC.

V gene TRBV27 combines with J gene TRBJ2-4; D remains ambiguous. This CDR3 is 16 amino acids long. Deletions cut 8 bases from V and 3 bases from J, with 20 bases between. The V gene's germline CDR1 is MNHEY and CDR2 SMNVEV (reference sequence). CDR3 DNA: TGTGCCAGCCCCAGTGGCGGACCCGATGGCAAAAACATTCAGTACTTC. Translated, it gives CASPSGGPDGKNIQYF.

J is TRBJ2-7 and V is TRBV4-3; TRBD1 aligns across 9 bases. Germline V gene sequence: CDR1 LGHNA, CDR2 YSLEER. The CDR3 extends over 15 amino acids. Trimming took 4 bases from V and 0 from J; bases not matched to a gene: 4. CDR3: CASSLGTGSSYEQYF. CDR3 sequence (DNA): TGCGCCAGCAGCCTGGGGACAGGGAGCTCCTACGAGCAGTACTTC.

This chain joins TRBV11-2 and TRBJ2-7; 8 nucleotides align to TRBD2. V lost 0 bases to trimming and J lost 2 bases; unmatched junction nucleotides: 6. Germline loops: CDR1 SGHAT, CDR2 FQNNGV. The CDR3 covers 16 residues. CDR3: CASSLEYSGGPYEQYF. DNA of the CDR3: TGTGCCAGCAGCTTAGAGTACAGCGGGGGACCCTACGAGCAGTACTTC.